The 21 T cell receptor beta chains below come from one sample, sequenced in a study of cytomegalovirus exposure and HLA in healthy donors. Assay used: immunoSEQ multiplex PCR; TCRdb lists only in-frame clones, some missing. Among 95,000 to 150,000 clones listed, roughly 90% were seen once. The sequenced sample consisted of PBMCs. The receptors were sampled from a woman younger than 35 in good health and CMV-seronegative.

The chain employs TRBV6-1 and TRBJ2-7, with 14 bases identical to TRBD2. CDR3 length equals 15 residues. CDR1 and CDR2 (germline): MNHNS, SASEGT. V was pared by 3 bases and J by 3 bases, with 1 base of the junction left unmatched. This CDR3 is CASSEGLAGDYEQYF. Written as DNA, the CDR3 is TGTGCCAGCAGTGAGGGACTAGCGGGAGACTACGAGCAGTACTTC.

This clone showed up just a few times. The rearrangement links TRBV10-3 to TRBJ2-7; 8 bases agree with TRBD1. The V gene end was trimmed by 3 bases and the J gene end by 0 bases; junction bases not matched to a gene: 10. The germline CDR1 and CDR2 sequences are ENHRY and SYGVKD. This CDR3 contains 17 residues. The CDR3 loop reads CAISDRGRSSSSYEQYF. The CDR3 DNA is TGTGCCATCAGTGACAGGGGGCGATCCTCGAGCTCCTACGAGCAGTACTTC.

The chain has TRBV9 and TRBJ2-1; tentative D call: TRBD1 (5 bases). This CDR3 contains 13 residues. Trimming stripped 0 bases from V and 9 bases from J, with 10 bases between. Germline V gene lookup returns CDR1 SGDLS and CDR2 YYNGEE. DNA for the CDR3: TGTGCCAGCAGCGTAGGGGGCGGTTCTGAGCAGTTCTTC. Translating gives CASSVGGGSEQFF.

This sequence joins TRBV27 and TRBJ1-1; no clear D. The V and J ends lost 3 bases and 4 bases respectively, with 9 bases between them. Germline CDR1 is MNHEY and CDR2 is SMNVEV (reference sequence). CDR3 length: 13 residues. Here the CDR3 reads CASSLRGTTEAFF. In nucleotides, the CDR3 is TGTGCCAGCAGTTTGCGGGGAACCACTGAAGCTTTCTTT.

This chain uses TRBV28 with TRBJ2-7, with D possibly matching TRBD1 (6 bases). The CDR3 has 14 residues. V lost 5 bases, J lost 2 bases, and 13 bases lay in between. The germline CDR1 and CDR2 sequences are MDHEN and SYDVKM. In DNA, the CDR3 is TGTGCCAGCAGTCCCAGGCAGGGGACCTACGAGCAGTACTTC. This gives the protein CASSPRQGTYEQYF.

V and J are TRBV5-1 and TRBJ1-1; perhaps TRBD1 as D (6 bases). CDR3 length: 15 residues. Trimming shortened V by 0 bases and J by 1 base, and 10 bases separated the two germline ends. Germline V CDR1 and CDR2: SGHRS, YFSETQ. CDR3 sequence reads: CASSLAGTKNTEAFF. Written as DNA, the CDR3 is TGCGCCAGCAGCTTGGCCGGGACAAAGAACACTGAAGCTTTCTTT. The complete variable domain, with remaining parts taken from reference TRBV5-1 and TRBJ1-1, reads KAGVTQTPRYLIKTRGQQVTLSCSPISGHRSVSWYQQTPGQGLQFLFEYFSETQRNKGNFPGRFSGRQFSNSRSEMNVSTLELGDSALYLCASSLAGTKNTEAFFGQGTRLTVV.

The rearrangement joins TRBV5-6 to TRBJ2-5; a possible D gene is TRBD2 (6 bases). V shed 0 bases and J shed 1 base, with 10 bases lying between them. Germline V gives CDR1 SGHDT, CDR2 YYEEEE. The CDR3 contains 15 residues. The CDR3 DNA reads as TGTGCCAGCAGCTTGGATGGCGGGGCCCAAGAGACCCAGTACTTC. As protein: CASSLDGGAQETQYF.

This chain connects TRBV18 to TRBJ2-1; 8 bases match TRBD1. The V gene's germline CDR1 is KGHSH and CDR2 LQKENI. J lost 4 bases, V lost 3 bases, and 8 bases had no gene match. This CDR3 spans 16 amino acids. CDR3 sequence reads: CASSPPGQGSYNEQFF. The CDR3 nucleotides are TGTGCCAGCTCACCCCCCGGACAGGGATCATACAATGAGCAGTTCTTC.

The rearrangement links TRBV19 to TRBJ2-7; tentatively, D is TRBD1 (6 bases). V was cut by 3 bases and J by 2 bases, with 11 bases left in between. Germline V lookup: CDR1 LNHDA, CDR2 SQIVND (reference sequence). The CDR3 sequence is 14 residues long. CDR3 in amino acids: CASSIRQDAYEQYF. Here the CDR3 DNA reads TGTGCCAGTAGTATTAGACAGGATGCCTACGAGCAGTACTTC.

The J gene is TRBJ1-5, the V gene TRBV27; D may be TRBD1 (6 bases). Between the trimmed V and J ends, which lost 7 bases and 4 bases, there was a span of 17 bases. Per germline, CDR1 MNHEY and CDR2 SMNVEV (reference sequence). The CDR3 is made up of 15 amino acids. The CDR3 here is CASTPMAGENQPQHF. The CDR3 DNA reads as TGTGCCAGCACCCCCATGGCAGGGGAAAATCAGCCCCAGCATTTT.

This chain uses TRBV6-6 with TRBJ1-1; 8 nucleotides align to TRBD1. CDR1 is MNHNY, CDR2 SVGAGI, per germline (reference sequence). With 5 bases clipped from V and 1 base from J, the junction kept 3 bases outside the gene matches. CDR3 size: 14 residues. As DNA, the CDR3 is TGTGCCAGCAGTGCCGGACAGGGGAACACTGAAGCTTTCTTT. Encoded protein: CASSAGQGNTEAFF.

J is TRBJ2-1 and V is TRBV11-3; 8 bases are a match to TRBD2. CDR3 length: 16 residues. In germline, CDR1 is SGHNT, CDR2 YENEEA. Trimming at V came to 1 base and at J to 3 bases, leaving 5 bases not matched to a gene. This CDR3 is CASSLGTSGDYNEQFF. The CDR3 bases are TGTGCCAGCAGCTTAGGAACTAGCGGAGACTACAATGAGCAGTTCTTC.

The chain recombines TRBV27 with TRBJ2-1, with TRBD1 matching over 8 bases. This CDR3 comprises 14 residues. The germline gives CDR1 MNHEY, CDR2 SMNVEV (reference sequence). V trimming: 7 bases; J trimming: 2 bases; junction bases outside the gene matches: 4. The CDR3 bases are TGTGCCAGCAAGAACAGGGGGACCTACAATGAGCAGTTCTTC. It specifies CASKNRGTYNEQFF.

This clone was recorded a few times. The chain carries TRBV29-1 and TRBJ2-5; D not certain. This CDR3 contains 13 residues. The V gene lost 5 bases and the J gene lost 1 base, with 11 bases spanning the gap. The germline V gene has CDR1 SQVTM and CDR2 ANQGSEA. CDR3 in amino acids: CSVLRPGQETQYF. The CDR3 coding sequence is TGCAGCGTTTTACGTCCGGGCCAAGAGACCCAGTACTTC.

There are a few counts of this clone. The chain is built from TRBV28 and TRBJ2-7, with 7 bases that match TRBD1. The germline gives CDR1 MDHEN, CDR2 SYDVKM. V was pared by 5 bases and J by 1 base, with 5 bases of the junction left unmatched. The CDR3 consists of 14 residues. The CDR3 protein is CASSGADRSYEQYF. The CDR3 DNA follows: TGTGCCAGCAGTGGAGCGGACAGGTCCTACGAGCAGTACTTC. The whole variable domain, filled in from reference TRBV28 and TRBJ2-7, reads DVKVTQSSRYLVKRTGEKVFLECVQDMDHENMFWYRQDPGLGLRLIYFSYDVKMKEKGDIPEGYSVSREKKERFSLILESASTNQTSMYLCASSGADRSYEQYFGPGTRLTVT.

This clone was seen more than once but under ten times. This sequence joins TRBV15 and TRBJ2-5; D is possibly TRBD1 (6 bases). The germline V gene has CDR1 LNHNV and CDR2 YYDKDF (reference sequence). V was trimmed by 0 bases and J by 4 bases, leaving 9 bases between them. The CDR3 is 14 amino acids. The DNA for the CDR3 is TGTGCCACCAGCAGAGACAGGGGACCAGAGACCCAGTACTTC. The encoded protein is CATSRDRGPETQYF.

This clone was picked up one time. The CDR3 DNA reads as TGCAGTGCTCGTGGGAGGGGTGAGCAGTTCTTC. The encoded protein is CSARGRGEQFF. The chain carries TRBV20-1 and TRBJ2-1; TRBD2 matches 7 bases. From germline, CDR1 is DFQATT and CDR2 SNEGSKA (reference sequence). With V trimmed by 5 bases and J by 9 bases, 4 bases remained unmatched. CDR3 size: 11 residues.

This clone has just one count. Other nucleotide sequences in the sample specify the same CDR3. The CDR3 is CAWSSGGETQYF. The CDR3 bases are TGTGCCTGGAGTTCGGGGGGTGAGACCCAGTACTTC. The genes are TRBV30 and TRBJ2-5; 7 positions match TRBD2. There are 12 residues in the CDR3. The V and J ends lost 2 bases and 5 bases, in that order; junction bases with no gene match: 2. Germline V gene data show CDR1 as GTSNPN and CDR2 as SVGIG (reference sequence).

The rearrangement links TRBV5-1 to TRBJ2-7, with 10 bases matching TRBD1. CDR3 length: 16 amino acids. Looked up from germline, CDR1 is SGHRS and CDR2 is YFSETQ. The J segment lost 1 base and the V segment lost 3 bases, leaving 7 bases of the junction unmatched. In nucleotides, the CDR3 is TGCGCCAGCAGCTCCTACCGGGACAGGGGATCCTACGAGCAGTACTTC. Translation gives CASSSYRDRGSYEQYF.

This chain connects TRBV11-3 to TRBJ1-4; 9 bases agree with TRBD1. This CDR3 is 17 amino acids long. The V gene end was trimmed by 4 bases and the J gene end by 4 bases; junction bases not matched to a gene: 10. The germline gives CDR1 SGHNT, CDR2 YENEEA. The CDR3 spells CASSSTGGAPINEKLFF. CDR3 nucleotide sequence: TGTGCCAGCAGCTCCACAGGGGGCGCCCCGATTAATGAAAAACTGTTTTTT.

This rearrangement joins TRBV5-6 to TRBJ2-1; 9 bases line up with TRBD2. The CDR3 spans 16 residues. CDR1 SGHDT and CDR2 YYEEEE come from the germline V gene. V was clipped by 0 bases and J by 9 bases; unmatched bases: 10. CDR3 sequence reads: CASSLAAGGPVGEQFF. CDR3 bases: TGTGCCAGCAGCTTGGCGGCGGGGGGGCCGGTCGGTGAGCAGTTCTTC.